This T cell receptor (beta chain) came from a study of blood T cell repertoires in COVID-19 (TCRdb year 2020). Looking at the study overall: Samples covering the acute and convalescent phases of COVID-19 were provided by collaborators in the United States, Italy and Spain. The material from the prospective study consisted of cDNA or gDNA derived from T cells, B-cell-depleted T cells, or PBMCs. Subjects who had been exposed to COVID-19, were actively infected with it, or had recovered from it provided the deeply sampled blood TCRbeta repertoires that made up the dataset. The repertoires were released in a freely available public database intended as a resource for research on the immune response to SARS-CoV-2. The samples were drawn from two sources: the first 160 participants of the ongoing ImmuneRACE study, and some 1,300 subjects contributed by 6 global collaborators. The sample metadata nearly always contained a de-identified subject ID, COVID-19 status, age in years and sex. Where available, HLA class I and class II types were obtained from metadata supplied by the sample provider rather than from assay-based typing. Overall study results and their limits: Clinical and demographic metadata were provided uncurated, with the amount varying by source and participant.

The collaborating institutions used their own protocols to collect whole blood in K2EDTA tubes. For TCRbeta analysis, collaborators shipped samples in one of three forms: frozen whole blood, isolated PBMCs, or DNA extracted from either of those sample types. For CDR1 and CDR2, the germline V gene lists KGHSH and LQKENI. Taken from cysteine to phenylalanine, the CDR3 has 15 residues. Only CDR3 DNA remains: 45 bases, in frame from the first base. The V end loses 6 bases and the J end loses 4 bases, and a stretch of 16 bases separates them. The immunoSEQ Assay, a bias-controlled multiplex PCR, was used to amplify TCRbeta CDR3 regions from genomic DNA. On the authors' methods: The number of nucleated cells in each sample was estimated from the amplification of reference gene primers within the assay. Sequence reads were collapsed and filtered to measure the absolute abundance of every unique TCRbeta CDR3 rearrangement. Productive Simpson clonality was computed per sample as the square root of Simpson's diversity index over productive rearrangements. TCRdb holds this immuneACCESS table with in-frame rearrangements only. Some clones are missing; in checked studies, unresolved V genes explain under half, and the rest has no known cause. V, J and clone size are those of that table, while D and trimming were read from the DNA. A total of about 100,000 clones appear in this sample, 70% to 90% of them only once. The top ten constitute 2.1% of the sample.

For this clone: This clone's antigen is unknown. Nothing much larger sits one base from this clone, and base qualities are not available.

Sequencing input: peripheral blood. The rearrangement combines TRBV18 with TRBJ2-1, with TRBD2 tentatively as D gene (6 bases match). This receptor was obtained from a human donor in a cohort sampled during active COVID-19. The DNA reads as follows: TGTGCCAGCTCGTCACTAGCATCCACTTACAATGAGCAGTTCTTC. Its product reads: CASSSLASTYNEQFF.